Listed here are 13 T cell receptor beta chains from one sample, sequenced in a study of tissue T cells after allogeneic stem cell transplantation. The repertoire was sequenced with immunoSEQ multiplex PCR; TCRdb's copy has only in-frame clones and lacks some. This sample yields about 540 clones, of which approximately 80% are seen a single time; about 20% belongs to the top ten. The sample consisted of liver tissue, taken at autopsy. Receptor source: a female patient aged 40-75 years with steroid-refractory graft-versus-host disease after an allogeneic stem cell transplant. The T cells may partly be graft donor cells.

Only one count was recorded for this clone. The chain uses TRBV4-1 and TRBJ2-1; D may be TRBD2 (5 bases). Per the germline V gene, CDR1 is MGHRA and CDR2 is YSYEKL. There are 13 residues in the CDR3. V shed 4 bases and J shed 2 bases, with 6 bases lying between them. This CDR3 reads CASSLGAYNEQFF. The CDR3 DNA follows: TGCGCCAGCAGCCTCGGGGCCTACAATGAGCAGTTCTTC.

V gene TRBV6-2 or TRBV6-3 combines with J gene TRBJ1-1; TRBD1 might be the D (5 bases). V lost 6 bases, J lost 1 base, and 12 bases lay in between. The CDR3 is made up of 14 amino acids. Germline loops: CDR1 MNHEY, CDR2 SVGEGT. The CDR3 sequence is CASSYRDGNTEAFF. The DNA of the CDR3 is TGTGCCAGCAGCTATAGGGACGGGAACACTGAAGCTTTCTTT.

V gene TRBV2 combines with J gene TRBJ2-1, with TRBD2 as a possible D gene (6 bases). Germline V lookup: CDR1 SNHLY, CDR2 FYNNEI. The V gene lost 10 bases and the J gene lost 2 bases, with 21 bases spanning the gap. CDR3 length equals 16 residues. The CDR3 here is CATLTRGGAPYNEQFF. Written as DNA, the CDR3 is TGTGCCACATTGACCCGCGGAGGGGCCCCCTACAATGAGCAGTTCTTC.

CDR3: CASSFLAGGPGDTQYF. The CDR3 nucleotides are TGTGCCAGCAGCTTCCTAGCGGGGGGGCCAGGGGATACGCAGTATTTT. This chain uses TRBV7-9 with TRBJ2-3; TRBD2 matches 12 bases. The germline V gene has CDR1 SEHNR and CDR2 FQNEAQ (reference sequence). The CDR3 is 16 amino acids. V shed 3 bases, J shed 6 bases, and the junction held 7 bases outside the gene matches. Drawing the rest from reference TRBV7-9 and TRBJ2-3, the complete variable domain is DTGVSQNPRHKITKRGQNVTFRCDPISEHNRLYWYRQTLGQGPEFLTYFQNEAQLEKSRLLSDRFSAERPKGSFSTLEIQRTEQGDSAMYLCASSFLAGGPGDTQYFGPGTRLTVL.

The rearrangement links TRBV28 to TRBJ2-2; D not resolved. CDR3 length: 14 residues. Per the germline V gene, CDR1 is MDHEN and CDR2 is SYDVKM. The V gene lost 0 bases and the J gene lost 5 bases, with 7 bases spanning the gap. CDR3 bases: TGTGCCAGCAGTTTATGGTCGGTAACCGGGGAGCTGTTTTTT. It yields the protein CASSLWSVTGELFF. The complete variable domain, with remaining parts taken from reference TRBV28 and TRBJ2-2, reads DVKVTQSSRYLVKRTGEKVFLECVQDMDHENMFWYRQDPGLGLRLIYFSYDVKMKEKGDIPEGYSVSREKKERFSLILESASTNQTSMYLCASSLWSVTGELFFGEGSRLTVL.

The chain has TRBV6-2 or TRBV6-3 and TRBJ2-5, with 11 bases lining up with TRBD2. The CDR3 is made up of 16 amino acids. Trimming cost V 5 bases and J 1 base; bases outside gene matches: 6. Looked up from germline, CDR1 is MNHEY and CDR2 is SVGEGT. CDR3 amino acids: CASSGTSGIFQETQYF. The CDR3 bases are TGTGCCAGCAGTGGGACTAGCGGTATTTTCCAAGAGACCCAGTACTTC.

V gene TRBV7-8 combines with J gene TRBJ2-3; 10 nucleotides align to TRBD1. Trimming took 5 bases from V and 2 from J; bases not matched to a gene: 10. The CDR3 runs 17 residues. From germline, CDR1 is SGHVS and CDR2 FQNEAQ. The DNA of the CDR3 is TGTGCCAGCAGCCCCCGGGACAGGGGCGACCTCACAGATACGCAGTATTTT. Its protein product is CASSPRDRGDLTDTQYF.

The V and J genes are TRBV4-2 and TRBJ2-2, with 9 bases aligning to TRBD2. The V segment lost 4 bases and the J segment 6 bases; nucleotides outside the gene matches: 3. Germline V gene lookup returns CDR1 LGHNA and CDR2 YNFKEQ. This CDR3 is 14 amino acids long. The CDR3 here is CASSPGLASGELFF. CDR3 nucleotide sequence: TGTGCCAGCAGCCCTGGACTAGCGTCCGGGGAGCTGTTTTTT.

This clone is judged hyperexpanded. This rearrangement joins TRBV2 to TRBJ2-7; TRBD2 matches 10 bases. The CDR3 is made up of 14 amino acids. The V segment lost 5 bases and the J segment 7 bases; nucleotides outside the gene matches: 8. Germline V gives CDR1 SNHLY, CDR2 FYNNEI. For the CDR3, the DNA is TGTGCCAGCAGTCTGTACCCGGGACTAGCGGAGCAGTACTTC. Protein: CASSLYPGLAEQYF. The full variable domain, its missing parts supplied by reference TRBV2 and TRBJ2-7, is EPEVTQTPSHQVTQMGQEVILRCVPISNHLYFYWYRQILGQKVEFLVSFYNNEISEKSEIFDDQFSVERPDGSNFTLKIRSTKLEDSAMYFCASSLYPGLAEQYFGPGTRLTVT.

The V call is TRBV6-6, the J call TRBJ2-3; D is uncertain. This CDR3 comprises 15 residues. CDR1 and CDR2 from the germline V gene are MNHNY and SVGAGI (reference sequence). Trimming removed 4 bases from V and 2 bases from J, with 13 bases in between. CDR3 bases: TGTGCCAGCAGTTGGAGAACGGGCGTCACAGATACGCAGTATTTT. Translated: CASSWRTGVTDTQYF.

The CDR3 DNA is TGCGCCAGCAGCCGGGGGGGGCGAGGAGGGCATAATGAAAAACTGTTTTTT. The encoded protein is CASSRGGRGGHNEKLFF. The chain combines TRBV5-1 with TRBJ1-4, with D perhaps TRBD1 (6 bases). The CDR3 contains 17 residues. The V gene's germline CDR1 is SGHRS and CDR2 YFSETQ. V was shortened by 4 bases and J by 4 bases, with 20 bases between the two germline ends.

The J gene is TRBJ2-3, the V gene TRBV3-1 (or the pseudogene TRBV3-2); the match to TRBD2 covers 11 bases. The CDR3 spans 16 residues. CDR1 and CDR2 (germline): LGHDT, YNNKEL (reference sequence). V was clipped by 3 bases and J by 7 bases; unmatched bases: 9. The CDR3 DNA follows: TGTGCCAGCAGCCATTTTACTAGCGGGAGAGATTATACGCAGTATTTT. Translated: CASSHFTSGRDYTQYF.

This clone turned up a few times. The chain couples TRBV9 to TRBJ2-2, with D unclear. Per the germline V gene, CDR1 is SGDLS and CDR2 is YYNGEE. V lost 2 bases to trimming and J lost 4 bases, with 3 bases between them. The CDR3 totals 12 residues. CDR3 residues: CASSVGTGELFF. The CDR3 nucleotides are TGTGCCAGCAGCGTCGGCACCGGGGAGCTGTTTTTT.